This T cell receptor (beta chain) was profiled in a study of OX40 agonist ivuxolimab in advanced cancers. Regarding the study as a whole: Antigen targets of the expanded peripheral T cells went undetermined. Normalized expansion of T-cell clones was also low for some nonresponders. Relative to CD4+, CD8+ T cells held more expanded clones on average.

About this clone itself: Its antigen is still unknown.

The CDR3 consists of 16 residues. Germline trimming cut 0 bases from V and 8 bases from J; bases unmatched to any gene: 8. Germline-derived CDR1 and CDR2 are LGHNA and YSLEER. The table came from immunoSEQ multiplex PCR; TCRdb's copy has only in-frame clones and leaves some out. The sample contains about 47,000 clones, 84% of which appear only once. V and J are TRBV4-3 and TRBJ2-1, with TRBD2 matching 9 bases. The source of this sequence is an adult with an advanced solid tumor such as melanoma, head and neck, liver or kidney cancer. The starting material was CD4+ or CD8+ T cells sorted from blood, obtained in a trial of the OX40 agonist ivuxolimab. The CDR3 sequence: CASSQDRGRTSDEQFF. The CDR3 coding sequence is TGCGCCAGCAGCCAAGATCGGGGACGGACTAGCGATGAGCAGTTCTTC.